This TCR beta chain was captured by sequencing in a study of T cells in Graves' hyperthyroidism and ophthalmopathy. General study results and limits: Blood samples included most of the expanded thyroid clonotypes exceeding 0.001.

This clonotype was counted at least ten times. Antigen specificity is unknown. The CDR3 totals 14 residues. The V gene lost 3 bases and the J gene lost 0 bases, with 8 bases spanning the gap. The germline gives CDR1 MDHEN, CDR2 SYDVKM. Researchers amplified the TCR beta CDR3 regions from RNA transcripts. HTBI primers drove first-round RT-PCR of the TCR CDR3. TCRdb used MiXCR to reprocess the multiplex PCR reads, holding one entry per CDR3 protein. The top ten clones hold 30% to 35% of a sample with under 300,000 distinct CDR3 sequences, about 15% of them seen once. The receptor's source is a woman in her 50s with Graves' hyperthyroidism that later progressed to Graves' ophthalmopathy. Sequenced sample: blood. The chain carries TRBV28 and TRBJ1-2; D is uncertain. CDR3 protein: CASSLLGSNYGYTF. The CDR3 region has the DNA TGTGCCAGCAGTTTGCTGGGGTCTAACTATGGCTACACCTTC.